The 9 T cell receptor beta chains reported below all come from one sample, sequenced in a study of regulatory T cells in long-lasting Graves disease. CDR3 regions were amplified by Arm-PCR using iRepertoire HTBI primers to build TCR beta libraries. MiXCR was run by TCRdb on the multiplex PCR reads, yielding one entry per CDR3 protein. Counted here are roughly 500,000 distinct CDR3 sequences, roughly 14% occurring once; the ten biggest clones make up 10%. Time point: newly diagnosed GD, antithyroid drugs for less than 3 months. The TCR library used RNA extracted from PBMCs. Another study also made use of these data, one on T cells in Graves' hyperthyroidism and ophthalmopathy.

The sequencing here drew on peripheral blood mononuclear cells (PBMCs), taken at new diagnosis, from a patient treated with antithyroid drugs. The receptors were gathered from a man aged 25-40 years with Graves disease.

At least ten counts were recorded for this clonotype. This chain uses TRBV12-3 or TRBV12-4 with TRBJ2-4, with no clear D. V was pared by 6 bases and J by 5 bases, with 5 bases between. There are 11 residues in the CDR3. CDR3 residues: CASRDENIQYF. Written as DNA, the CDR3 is TGTGCCAGCAGGGACGAAAACATTCAGTACTTC.

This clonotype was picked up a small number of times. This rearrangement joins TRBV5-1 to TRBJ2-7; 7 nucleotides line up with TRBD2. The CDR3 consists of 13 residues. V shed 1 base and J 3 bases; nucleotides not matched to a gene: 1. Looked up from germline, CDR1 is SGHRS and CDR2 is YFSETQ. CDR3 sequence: CASSLLADYEQYF. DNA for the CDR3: TGCGCCAGCAGCTTGCTAGCGGACTACGAGCAGTACTTC.

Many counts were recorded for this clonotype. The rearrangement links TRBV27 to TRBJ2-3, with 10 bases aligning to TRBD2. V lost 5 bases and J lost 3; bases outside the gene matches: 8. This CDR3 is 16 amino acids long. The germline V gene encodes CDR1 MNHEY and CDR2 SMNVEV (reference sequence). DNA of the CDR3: TGTGCCAGCAGTGCCCCGGCTAGCGGGGGAACAGATACGCAGTATTTT. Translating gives CASSAPASGGTDTQYF.

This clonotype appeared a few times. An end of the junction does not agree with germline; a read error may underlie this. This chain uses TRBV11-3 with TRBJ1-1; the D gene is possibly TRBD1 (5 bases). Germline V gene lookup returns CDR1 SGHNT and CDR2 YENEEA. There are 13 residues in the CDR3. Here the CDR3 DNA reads TGTGCCAGCAGCTTAGGGGGGAACACTGAAGCTCTCTTT. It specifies CASSLGGNTEALF.

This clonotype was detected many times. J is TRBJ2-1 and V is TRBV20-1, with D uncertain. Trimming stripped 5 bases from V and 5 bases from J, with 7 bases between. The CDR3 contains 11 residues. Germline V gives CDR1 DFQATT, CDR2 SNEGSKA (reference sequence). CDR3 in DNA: TGCAGTGCTTGGGTTCACAATGAGCAGTTCTTC. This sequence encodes CSAWVHNEQFF.

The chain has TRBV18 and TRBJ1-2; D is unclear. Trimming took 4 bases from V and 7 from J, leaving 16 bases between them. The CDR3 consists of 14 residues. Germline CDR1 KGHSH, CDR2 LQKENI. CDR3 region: CASSRAGDSSGYTF. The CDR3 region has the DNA TGTGCCAGCTCACGGGCTGGGGATAGTAGTGGCTACACCTTC.

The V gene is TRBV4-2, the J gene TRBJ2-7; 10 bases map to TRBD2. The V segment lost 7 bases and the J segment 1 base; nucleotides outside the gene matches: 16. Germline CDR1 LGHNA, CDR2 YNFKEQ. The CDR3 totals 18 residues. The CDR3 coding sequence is TGTGCCAGCACCGTAACTGTTCTCACTAGCGGGACTTCCTACGAGCAGTACTTC. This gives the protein CASTVTVLTSGTSYEQYF.

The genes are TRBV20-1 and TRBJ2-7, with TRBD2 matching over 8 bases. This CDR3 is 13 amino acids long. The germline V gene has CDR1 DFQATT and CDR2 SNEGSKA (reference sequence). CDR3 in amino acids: CGARTSLSYEQYF. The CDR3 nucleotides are TGCGGGGCTAGGACTAGCCTCTCCTACGAGCAGTACTTC.

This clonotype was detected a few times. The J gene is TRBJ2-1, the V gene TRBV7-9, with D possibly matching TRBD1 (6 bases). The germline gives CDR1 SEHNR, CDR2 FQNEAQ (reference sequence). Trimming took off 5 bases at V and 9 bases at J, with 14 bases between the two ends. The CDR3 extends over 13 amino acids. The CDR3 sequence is CASSPGSGAEQFF. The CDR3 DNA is TGTGCCAGCAGCCCCGGGTCAGGGGCTGAGCAGTTCTTC.